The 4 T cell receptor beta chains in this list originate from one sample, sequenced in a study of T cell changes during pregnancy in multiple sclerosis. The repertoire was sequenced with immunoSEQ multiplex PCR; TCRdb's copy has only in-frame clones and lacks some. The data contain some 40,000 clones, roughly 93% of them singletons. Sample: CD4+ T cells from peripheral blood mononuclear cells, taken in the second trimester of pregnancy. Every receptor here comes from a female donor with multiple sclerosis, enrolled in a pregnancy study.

The CDR3 nucleotides read TGTGCCAGCAGCTTGGGAGCCCAAGAGACCCAGTACTTC. Translated: CASSLGAQETQYF. J is TRBJ2-5 and V is TRBV11-2, with D tentatively TRBD2 (5 bases). V was pared by 3 bases and J by 1 base, with 6 bases between. This CDR3 comprises 13 residues. CDR1 and CDR2 (germline): SGHAT, FQNNGV. Using reference TRBV11-2 and TRBJ2-5 for the parts outside the CDR3, the full variable domain is EAGVAQSPRYKIIEKRQSVAFWCNPISGHATLYWYQQILGQGPKLLIQFQNNGVVDDSQLPKDRFSAERLKGVDSTLKIQPAKLEDSAVYLCASSLGAQETQYFGPGTRLLVL.

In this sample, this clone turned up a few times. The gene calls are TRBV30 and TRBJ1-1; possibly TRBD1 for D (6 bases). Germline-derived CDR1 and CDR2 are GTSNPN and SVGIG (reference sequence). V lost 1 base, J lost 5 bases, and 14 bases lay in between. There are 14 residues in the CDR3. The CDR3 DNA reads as TGTGCCTGGAGTGCAGGGGCGGCGGTAACTGAAGCTTTCTTT. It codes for CAWSAGAAVTEAFF.

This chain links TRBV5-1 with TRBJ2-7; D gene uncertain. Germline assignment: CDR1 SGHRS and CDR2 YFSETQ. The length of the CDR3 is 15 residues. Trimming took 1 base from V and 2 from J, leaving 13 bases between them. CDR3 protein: CASSLTSILTYEQYF. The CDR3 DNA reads TGCGCCAGCAGCTTGACTTCGATCCTCACCTACGAGCAGTACTTC. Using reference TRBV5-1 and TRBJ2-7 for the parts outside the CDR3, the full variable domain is KAGVTQTPRYLIKTRGQQVTLSCSPISGHRSVSWYQQTPGQGLQFLFEYFSETQRNKGNFPGRFSGRQFSNSRSEMNVSTLELGDSALYLCASSLTSILTYEQYFGPGTRLTVT.

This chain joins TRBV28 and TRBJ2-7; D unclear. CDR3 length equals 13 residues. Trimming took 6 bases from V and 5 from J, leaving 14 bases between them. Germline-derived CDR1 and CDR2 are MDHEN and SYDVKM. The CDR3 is CASSAINSDEQYF. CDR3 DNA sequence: TGTGCCAGCAGCGCTATTAACTCGGACGAGCAGTACTTC.